A single sample is the source of the 20 T cell receptor beta chains below, sequenced in a study of cytomegalovirus exposure and HLA in healthy donors. PCR employed 60 Vbeta and 13 Jbeta primers. Sequencing used immunoSEQ multiplex PCR; TCRdb keeps in-frame clones, though not all of them. The table lists roughly 200,000 clones, about 80% of them singletons. Sequencing was done on a sample of PBMCs. The receptors shown here come from a woman aged 25 to 39 in good health and CMV-seropositive.

The V gene is TRBV29-1, the J gene TRBJ1-2, with D possibly TRBD1 on 6 matching bases. Germline V gene lookup returns CDR1 SQVTM and CDR2 ANQGSEA. The V and J ends lost 6 bases and 1 base respectively, with 21 bases between them. The CDR3 loop spans 16 amino acids. CDR3 protein: CSVDGTRQALNYGYTF. As DNA, the CDR3 is TGCAGCGTCGACGGTACTCGACAGGCCCTTAACTATGGCTACACCTTC.

The chain uses TRBV29-1 and TRBJ2-5, with 10 positions matching TRBD2. CDR3 size: 15 residues. The V and J ends lost 1 base and 7 bases, in that order; junction bases with no gene match: 9. Germline V gene lookup returns CDR1 SQVTM and CDR2 ANQGSEA. The CDR3 reads CSVEGTAGGRGTQYF. The CDR3 DNA sequence: TGCAGCGTTGAAGGCACAGCGGGAGGGCGCGGGACCCAGTACTTC.

The chain combines TRBV6-5 with TRBJ1-3; the D is unclear. Germline values: CDR1 MNHEY, CDR2 SVGAGI. The V end was cut by 5 bases, the J end by 1 base, with 12 bases between. The CDR3 is made up of 15 amino acids. CDR3 in DNA: TGTGCCAGCAGTCCGGCCGGACTTTCTGGAAACACCATATATTTT. Amino acids: CASSPAGLSGNTIYF.

The chain combines TRBV11-2 with TRBJ1-1; 7 bases are shared with TRBD1. Germline V gene sequence: CDR1 SGHAT, CDR2 FQNNGV. The CDR3 spans 14 residues. V was pared by 3 bases and J by 10 bases, with 11 bases of the junction left unmatched. The CDR3 protein is CASSLTGYSGGAFF. The DNA of the CDR3 is TGTGCCAGCAGCTTGACAGGGTATTCGGGTGGAGCTTTCTTT.

The J gene is TRBJ2-7, the V gene TRBV19, with TRBD1 as a possible D gene (5 bases). The CDR3 runs 14 residues. The V end lost 3 bases, the J end lost 0 bases, and 9 bases lay between the germline ends. CDR1 LNHDA and CDR2 SQIVND come from the germline V gene (reference sequence). The CDR3 protein is CASSMGRASYEQYF. DNA for the CDR3: TGTGCCAGTAGTATGGGCAGGGCCTCCTACGAGCAGTACTTC.

The V call is TRBV4-2, the J call TRBJ2-3; TRBD2 matches at 8 bases. This CDR3 has 17 amino acids. Germline loops: CDR1 LGHNA, CDR2 YNFKEQ. Losses at the gene ends were 5 bases for V and 0 bases for J; bases not matched to a gene: 10. CDR3 protein: CASSEQRGPLSTDTQYF. The CDR3, as DNA: TGTGCCAGCAGCGAGCAGCGGGGGCCCCTAAGCACAGATACGCAGTATTTT.

In DNA form, the CDR3 reads TGTGCCACCCGGCCGGGTTATGGCTACACCTTC. This gives the protein CATRPGYGYTF. The chain carries TRBV6-5 and TRBJ1-2; D is undetermined. V lost 10 bases, J lost 5 bases, and 11 bases lay in between. The CDR3 runs to 11 residues. Germline V gene lookup returns CDR1 MNHEY and CDR2 SVGAGI.

The chain joins TRBV6-5 to TRBJ2-3; TRBD2 might be the D (6 bases). V was clipped by 0 bases and J by 0 bases, with 10 bases between them. The CDR3 runs 16 residues. Germline V gene data show CDR1 as MNHEY and CDR2 as SVGAGI. The CDR3 DNA reads TGTGCCAGCAGTTACTCCGGCGGGACTAGCACAGATACGCAGTATTTT. It codes for CASSYSGGTSTDTQYF.

The chain is built from TRBV5-4 and TRBJ2-7, with 10 bases matching TRBD2. The CDR3 loop spans 15 amino acids. With V trimmed by 2 bases and J by 4 bases, 6 bases remained unmatched. Germline-derived CDR1 and CDR2 are SGHNT and YYREEE (reference sequence). The CDR3 here is CASSFKAGGPYEQYF. The CDR3 coding sequence is TGTGCCAGCAGCTTCAAAGCGGGAGGGCCGTACGAGCAGTACTTC.

This clone appeared a few times. The chain has TRBV29-1 and TRBJ2-3; a possible D gene is TRBD1 (5 bases). Trimming took off 1 base at V and 3 bases at J, with 8 bases between the two ends. Germline-derived CDR1 and CDR2 are SQVTM and ANQGSEA. The CDR3 is 13 amino acids. For the CDR3, the DNA is TGCAGCGTTGAAGGTCAGGGTACAGATACGCAGTATTTT. Protein sequence: CSVEGQGTDTQYF.

This clone showed up just a few times. The V and J genes are TRBV5-1 and TRBJ2-1, with TRBD1 matching over 7 bases. V shed 4 bases and J 12 bases; nucleotides not matched to a gene: 7. Germline CDR1 and CDR2: SGHRS and YFSETQ. This CDR3 comprises 12 residues. CDR3 bases: TGCGCCAGCAGCGCGACGACAGGGTCGCAGTTCTTC. The encoded protein is CASSATTGSQFF.

V gene TRBV5-6 combines with J gene TRBJ2-2, with TRBD2 identical over 10 bases. In germline, CDR1 is SGHDT, CDR2 YYEEEE. The CDR3 spans 17 residues. Trimming removed 5 bases from V and 5 bases from J; junction bases left unmatched: 12. CDR3 nucleotides: TGTGCCAGCAGGCCTCGAGGTAGCGGGAGGAGTACCGGGGAGCTGTTTTTT. Amino acids: CASRPRGSGRSTGELFF.

The J gene is TRBJ2-2, the V gene TRBV11-2; D gene uncertain. Germline CDR1 and CDR2: SGHAT and FQNNGV. Trimming shortened V by 1 base and J by 6 bases, and 6 bases separated the two germline ends. This CDR3 region has 13 residues. CDR3 DNA: TGTGCCAGCAGCTTAGGGGCCCCCGGGGAGCTGTTTTTT. Protein: CASSLGAPGELFF. Full variable domain (outside the CDR3, taken from reference TRBV11-2 and TRBJ2-2): EAGVAQSPRYKIIEKRQSVAFWCNPISGHATLYWYQQILGQGPKLLIQFQNNGVVDDSQLPKDRFSAERLKGVDSTLKIQPAKLEDSAVYLCASSLGAPGELFFGEGSRLTVL.

The CDR3 sequence is CATSSPGPGELFF. As DNA, the CDR3 is TGTGCCACCAGCTCTCCAGGGCCCGGGGAGCTGTTTTTT. The chain recombines TRBV15 with TRBJ2-2; D perhaps matches TRBD1 (5 bases). This CDR3 is built from 13 residues. V was cut by 5 bases and J by 6 bases, with 10 bases left in between. Germline V gene lookup returns CDR1 LNHNV and CDR2 YYDKDF (reference sequence).

The chain couples TRBV7-9 to TRBJ2-7; 9 bases line up with TRBD2. Germline V gene data show CDR1 as SEHNR and CDR2 as FQNEAQ (reference sequence). The CDR3 is 18 residues long. With 3 bases clipped from V and 0 bases from J, the junction kept 12 bases outside the gene matches. DNA of the CDR3: TGTGCCAGCAGCTTTTCCGTGAGTCGGCGGGGGGGCTCCTACGAGCAGTACTTC. It yields the protein CASSFSVSRRGGSYEQYF.

This sequence joins TRBV11-3 and TRBJ2-5; perhaps TRBD1 as D (6 bases). Germline V gene data show CDR1 as SGHNT and CDR2 as YENEEA. Trimming cost V 6 bases and J 5 bases, with 7 bases left between them. The CDR3 spans 11 residues. The CDR3, as DNA: TGTGCCAGCAGGAGGGGGGAGACCCAGTACTTC. It codes for CASRRGETQYF.

CDR3 coding DNA: TGTGCCAGCAGCAATCCAGGGGCGAACCCTGGAAACACCATATATTTT. Protein sequence: CASSNPGANPGNTIYF. The chain employs TRBV21-1 and TRBJ1-3; the table's D gene call, TRBD1, was not cross checked with the DNA. TRBV21-1 is a pseudogene. The CDR3 extends over 16 amino acids.

DNA of the CDR3: TGTGCCAGCTCACCACCGCCAGGGGACGTCTACGAGCAGTACTTC. Translation gives CASSPPPGDVYEQYF. The gene calls are TRBV18 and TRBJ2-7, with D maybe TRBD1 (6 bases). This CDR3 is 15 amino acids long. Germline CDR1 and CDR2: KGHSH and LQKENI. The V end lost 0 bases, the J end lost 3 bases, and 12 bases lay between the germline ends.

This chain links TRBV10-3 with TRBJ2-1, with a tentative D call TRBD2 (5 bases). CDR3 length: 15 residues. Per the germline V gene, CDR1 is ENHRY and CDR2 is SYGVKD. With 5 bases removed from V and 0 bases from J, the gap between germline ends came to 11 bases. The CDR3 nucleotides are TGTGCCATCAGTACTAGTGCGGGCTCCTACAATGAGCAGTTCTTC. Translated, it gives CAISTSAGSYNEQFF.

This rearrangement joins TRBV27 to TRBJ2-1, with D possibly TRBD2 on 5 matching bases. The CDR3 covers 14 residues. CDR1 and CDR2 (germline): MNHEY, SMNVEV (reference sequence). V shed 4 bases and J shed 9 bases, with 16 bases lying between them. The CDR3 bases are TGTGCCAGCAGTTCGCTAGTCACTAGTCCTGAGCAGTTCTTC. This translates into CASSSLVTSPEQFF.